These 7 T cell receptor beta chains were sequenced from one sample in a study of OX40 agonist ivuxolimab in advanced cancers. Data came from immunoSEQ multiplex PCR; TCRdb stores just in-frame clones and leaves some out. The table lists about 99,000 clones, approximately 95% of them singletons. Source: CD4+ or CD8+ T cells sorted from blood, taken in a trial of the OX40 agonist ivuxolimab. Receptor source: an adult with an advanced solid tumor such as melanoma, head and neck, liver or kidney cancer.

The chain carries TRBV19 and TRBJ2-1; 8 bases match TRBD2. CDR3 size: 14 residues. Germline V gives CDR1 LNHDA, CDR2 SQIVND (reference sequence). J gave up 8 bases and V 4 bases, and 7 bases lay outside the gene matches. CDR3 in amino acids: CASSKVGGADEQFF. DNA for the CDR3: TGTGCCAGTAGTAAGGTCGGGGGGGCAGATGAGCAGTTCTTC. Filled out from reference TRBV19 and TRBJ2-1, the complete variable domain reads DGGITQSPKYLFRKEGQNVTLSCEQNLNHDAMYWYRQDPGQGLRLIYYSQIVNDFQKGDIAEGYSVSREKKESFPLTVTSAQKNPTAFYLCASSKVGGADEQFFGPGTRLTVL.

The CDR3 sequence: CASPIARANVLTF. CDR3 nucleotide sequence: TGTGCCAGCCCAATCGCTAGGGCCAACGTCCTGACTTTC. V and J are TRBV7-9 and TRBJ2-6; D remains ambiguous. Trimming left V 8 bases short and J 5 bases short, with 10 bases between. The CDR3 contains 13 residues. Germline V gives CDR1 SEHNR, CDR2 FQNEAQ (reference sequence).

V usage is TRBV7-6 and J usage is TRBJ2-7; D is unclear. Germline loops: CDR1 SGHVS, CDR2 FNYEAQ. V was trimmed by 6 bases and J by 5 bases, leaving 14 bases between them. The CDR3 sequence is 13 residues long. The CDR3, as DNA: TGTGCCAGCAGTTCTGGGGTGTCGGACGAGCAGTACTTC. Its translation: CASSSGVSDEQYF.

Notes on this clone: The sample holds other DNA sequences that translate to the same CDR3. This chain connects TRBV27 to TRBJ2-1; no firm D call. Trimming removed 5 bases from V and 0 bases from J, with 5 bases in between. Per the germline V gene, CDR1 is MNHEY and CDR2 is SMNVEV (reference sequence). CDR3 length: 13 residues. The CDR3 sequence: CASSQSSYNEQFF. As DNA, the CDR3 is TGTGCCAGCAGTCAGTCCTCCTACAATGAGCAGTTCTTC.

This chain links TRBV28 with TRBJ2-2; 10 bases match TRBD2. With 3 bases clipped from V and 8 bases from J, the junction kept 12 bases outside the gene matches. This CDR3 comprises 17 residues. CDR1 and CDR2 from the germline V gene are MDHEN and SYDVKM. The CDR3 is CASSLRLAGAFRGELFF. In DNA form, the CDR3 reads TGTGCCAGCAGTTTGAGGCTAGCGGGAGCCTTCAGGGGGGAGCTGTTTTTT.

The chain couples TRBV27 to TRBJ2-1; D is uncertain. V lost 3 bases, J lost 4 bases, and 13 bases lay in between. From germline, CDR1 is MNHEY and CDR2 SMNVEV (reference sequence). The CDR3 sequence is 15 residues long. CDR3 nucleotides: TGTGCCAGCAGTTTGATTGGTGGGGTTTACAATGAGCAGTTCTTC. Translating it yields CASSLIGGVYNEQFF.

This clone has just one count. V and J are TRBV28 and TRBJ2-1, with 7 bases fitting TRBD2. This CDR3 has 16 residues. Germline CDR1 reads MDHEN; CDR2 reads SYDVKM. V gave up 9 bases and J gave up 0 bases; unmatched junction bases: 11. The CDR3 bases are TGTGCCAGTTCCAACTCGCGGGAGAGCTCCTACAATGAGCAGTTCTTC. Translation: CASSNSRESSYNEQFF.